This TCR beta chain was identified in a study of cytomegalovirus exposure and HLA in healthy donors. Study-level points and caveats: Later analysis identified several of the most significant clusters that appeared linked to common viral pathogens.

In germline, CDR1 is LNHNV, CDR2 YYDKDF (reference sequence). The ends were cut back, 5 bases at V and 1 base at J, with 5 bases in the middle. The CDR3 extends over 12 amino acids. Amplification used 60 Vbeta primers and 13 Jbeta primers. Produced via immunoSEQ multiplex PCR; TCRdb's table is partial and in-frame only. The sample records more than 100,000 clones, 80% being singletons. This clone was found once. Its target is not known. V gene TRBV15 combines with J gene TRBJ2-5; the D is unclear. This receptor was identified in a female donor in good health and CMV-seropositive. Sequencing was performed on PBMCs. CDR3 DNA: TGTGCCACCAGCGCGGTCCAAGAGACCCAGTACTTC. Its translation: CATSAVQETQYF.